This passage covers 26 T cell receptor beta chains from one sample sequenced in a study of T-cell reconstitution after alpha-beta-depleted transplantation in children. A library of TCRbeta sequences, prepared with unique molecular identifiers, was generated. TCRdb ran MiXCR on the PCR reads and lists one entry per CDR3 protein. The sample shows about 540,000 distinct CDR3 sequences, approximately 20% of them seen only once. Sequencing used PBMCs from the stem cell graft donor, obtained from the stem cell graft. These receptors came from a human donor who donated a stem cell graft to a child with acute lymphoblastic leukemia.

This chain joins TRBV3-1 and TRBJ2-3; TRBD2 agrees at 7 bases. The junction had 6 bases not matched to a gene; V was cut back by 0 bases and J by 3 bases. Germline lookup yields CDR1 LGHDT and CDR2 YNNKEL (reference sequence). This CDR3 comprises 16 residues. CDR3 DNA sequence: TGTGCCAGCAGCCAAGATATCCTAGCGGATACAGATACGCAGTATTTT. This encodes CASSQDILADTDTQYF.

The chain recombines TRBV15 with TRBJ2-7, with D perhaps assigned TRBD1 or TRBD2 (5 bases each). Germline V gives CDR1 LNHNV, CDR2 YYDKDF (reference sequence). V lost 0 bases to trimming and J lost 0 bases, with 15 bases between them. The CDR3 sequence is 17 residues long. The DNA for the CDR3 is TGTGCCACCAGCAGAGAAGAGGGGCCTAGGAGCTCCTACGAGCAGTACTTC. Translating it yields CATSREEGPRSSYEQYF.

This clonotype was counted only a few times. The chain has TRBV29-1 and TRBJ2-1; TRBD2 agrees at 11 bases. The CDR3 contains 14 residues. The J segment lost 0 bases and the V segment lost 6 bases, leaving 1 base of the junction unmatched. Germline V gives CDR1 SQVTM, CDR2 ANQGSEA. DNA of the CDR3: TGCAGCGTCCTAGCGGGAGGCTCCTACAATGAGCAGTTCTTC. Its translation: CSVLAGGSYNEQFF.

This chain joins TRBV12-3 or TRBV12-4 and TRBJ1-5; D is perhaps TRBD1 (5 bases). V lost 5 bases and J lost 1, with 15 bases in between. CDR3 length: 16 residues. CDR3 nucleotide sequence: TGTGCCAGCAGTCTCATGGGGGGAGGGAGCAATCAGCCCCAGCATTTT. Protein: CASSLMGGGSNQPQHF.

This clonotype was observed a few times. The chain couples TRBV7-6 to TRBJ2-7; possible D gene TRBD2, 6 bases. Germline CDR1 reads SGHVS; CDR2 reads FNYEAQ. CDR3 length: 12 amino acids. The germline V and J ends were trimmed by 5 bases and 6 bases, with 11 bases remaining between them. The DNA for the CDR3 is TGTGCCAGCAGCCTAGGGACTCTCGAGCAGTACTTC. Its protein product is CASSLGTLEQYF.

The chain combines TRBV5-1 with TRBJ1-1, with 8 positions matching TRBD1. The junction had 5 bases not matched to a gene; V was cut back by 0 bases and J by 4 bases. Germline V lookup: CDR1 SGHRS, CDR2 YFSETQ. This CDR3 comprises 15 residues. The CDR3 DNA follows: TGCGCCAGCAGCTTGGGAGGGACAGGATCCACTGAAGCTTTCTTT. It yields the protein CASSLGGTGSTEAFF.

CDR3 residues: CASSLALSRTPYEQYF. The CDR3 DNA reads TGTGCCAGCAGCTTGGCTCTCTCGCGGACCCCTTACGAGCAGTACTTC. The chain joins TRBV7-2 to TRBJ2-7; D is unresolved. This CDR3 region has 16 residues. Between the trimmed V and J ends, which lost 3 bases and 4 bases, there was a span of 19 bases. Per germline, CDR1 SGHTA and CDR2 FQGNSA.

Note on this clonotype: The junction and the germline gene differ at one end; a read error may be behind it. V usage is TRBV5-6 and J usage is TRBJ2-1; tentative D call: TRBD2 (7 bases). From germline, CDR1 is SGHDT and CDR2 YYEEEE. This CDR3 is built from 16 residues. DNA for the CDR3: TGTGCCAGCAGCCAAGGGGGGGCTAGCGGCTACAATGAGCAGTTATTC. Encoded protein: CASSQGGASGYNEQLF. The whole variable domain, remainder taken from reference TRBV5-6 and TRBJ2-1, is DAGVTQSPTHLIKTRGQQVTLRCSPKSGHDTVSWYQQALGQGPQFIFQYYEEEERQRGNFPDRFSGHQFPNYSSELNVNALLLGDSALYLCASSQGGASGYNEQLFGPGTRLTVL.

The V gene is TRBV5-1, the J gene TRBJ2-1; D may correspond to TRBD1 or TRBD2 (5 bases each). V dropped 2 bases and J dropped 3 bases, with 12 bases sitting between them. This CDR3 region has 15 residues. Per germline, CDR1 SGHRS and CDR2 YFSETQ. The CDR3 protein is CASSFGAAGYNEQFF. CDR3 bases: TGCGCCAGCAGCTTCGGGGCGGCAGGCTACAATGAGCAGTTCTTC.

This clonotype was recorded a few times. This sequence joins TRBV6-6 and TRBJ2-5; perhaps D is TRBD1 or TRBD2 (5 bases each). Germline assignment: CDR1 MNHNY and CDR2 SVGAGI (reference sequence). V gave up 5 bases and J gave up 5 bases, with 9 bases separating them. CDR3 length: 12 residues. Here the CDR3 DNA reads TGTGCCAGCAGTCCAGGGACGGAGACCCAGTACTTC. It is translated as CASSPGTETQYF.

This rearrangement joins TRBV13 to TRBJ2-1; D gene unclear. Germline V lookup: CDR1 PRHDT, CDR2 FYEKMQ (reference sequence). The ends were cut back, 7 bases at V and 3 bases at J, with 10 bases in the middle. This CDR3 contains 13 residues. The DNA for the CDR3 is TGTGCCAGCAAGGGATCATACTACAATGAGCAGTTCTTC. Translating it yields CASKGSYYNEQFF.

This clonotype has more than one count but fewer than ten. The genes are TRBV12-5 and TRBJ2-1, with D possibly matching TRBD2 (5 bases). V was shortened by 1 base and J by 6 bases, with 10 bases between the two germline ends. CDR3 size: 14 residues. CDR1 is LGHNT and CDR2 is FRNRAP in the germline V gene. CDR3 bases: TGTGCTAGTGGTTTGGGCGGACTGGCCAATGAGCAGTTCTTC. It specifies CASGLGGLANEQFF.

In this sample, this clonotype turned up a few times. The chain carries TRBV6-1 and TRBJ2-1; D is perhaps TRBD2 (6 bases). Germline V gene lookup returns CDR1 MNHNS and CDR2 SASEGT. Trimming stripped 1 base from V and 3 bases from J, with 10 bases between. CDR3 length equals 15 residues. CDR3 bases: TGTGCCAGCAGTGAAGACGGGAGCCTCTACAATGAGCAGTTCTTC. Translated: CASSEDGSLYNEQFF.

This clonotype was found a few times. V and J are TRBV6-5 and TRBJ2-1; 7 bases are shared with TRBD2. This CDR3 has 19 amino acids. The germline CDR1 and CDR2 sequences are MNHEY and SVGAGI. Germline trimming cut 0 bases from V and 7 bases from J; bases unmatched to any gene: 18. The CDR3 nucleotides are TGTGCCAGCAGTTACTCTTTGGACTCGTCGACTAGCTGGGGGAATGAGCAGTTCTTC. Translating gives CASSYSLDSSTSWGNEQFF.

The table lists this clonotype with a few counts. J is TRBJ1-1 and V is TRBV12-3 or TRBV12-4, with D hard to call. Deletions cut 5 bases from V and 8 bases from J, with 15 bases between. This CDR3 is built from 13 residues. The DNA for the CDR3 is TGTGCCAGCAGTGGACCTGCAGCGAGGGAAGCTTTCTTT. Amino acids: CASSGPAAREAFF.

The V and J genes are TRBV5-1 and TRBJ1-1, with D perhaps matching TRBD1 (6 bases). The CDR3 consists of 15 residues. V was pared by 1 base and J by 3 bases, with 13 bases between. Germline-derived CDR1 and CDR2 are SGHRS and YFSETQ. CDR3 DNA sequence: TGCGCCAGCAGCTTGTCGGGGGCGGGGGACACTGAAGCTTTCTTT. This codes for CASSLSGAGDTEAFF.

This sequence joins TRBV15 and TRBJ2-6, with TRBD1 matching over 8 bases. With V trimmed by 3 bases and J by 4 bases, 5 bases remained unmatched. This CDR3 is 16 amino acids long. Germline CDR1 LNHNV, CDR2 YYDKDF (reference sequence). CDR3 region: CATSSGQGTGANVLTF. Here the CDR3 DNA reads TGTGCCACCAGCAGCGGACAGGGAACAGGGGCCAACGTCCTGACTTTC.

This clonotype was detected a few times. The V gene is TRBV11-2, the J gene TRBJ2-1, with no clear D. From germline, CDR1 is SGHAT and CDR2 FQNNGV. V was trimmed by 3 bases and J by 7 bases, leaving 13 bases between them. The CDR3 extends over 14 amino acids. The CDR3 region has the DNA TGTGCCAGCAGCTTGCTGCGGCGGATGAATGAGCAGTTCTTC. Its protein product is CASSLLRRMNEQFF.

The chain is built from TRBV12-3 or TRBV12-4 and TRBJ2-7; 10 nucleotides match TRBD1. V was clipped by 6 bases and J by 5 bases; unmatched bases: 7. This CDR3 is 14 amino acids long. The CDR3 DNA follows: TGTGCCAGCAGAGCTGGACAGGGGGTCGACGAGCAGTACTTC. Its translation is CASRAGQGVDEQYF.

This clonotype was found many times. The genes are TRBV27 and TRBJ2-7; D call uncertain. The CDR3 runs 13 residues. CDR1 and CDR2 (germline): MNHEY, SMNVEV (reference sequence). The ends were cut back, 0 bases at V and 0 bases at J, with 3 bases in the middle. CDR3 nucleotides: TGTGCCAGCAGTTTATCGGTCTCCTACGAGCAGTACTTC. Translation: CASSLSVSYEQYF.

This clonotype was detected only a few times. The gene calls are TRBV28 and TRBJ2-5, with D possibly being TRBD2 (7 bases). The CDR3 is 14 amino acids. The germline V gene has CDR1 MDHEN and CDR2 SYDVKM. V lost 5 bases and J 5 bases, leaving 15 bases between the germline ends. CDR3 region: CASSLMGGAETQYF. The DNA of the CDR3 is TGTGCCAGCAGTCTCATGGGGGGGGCTGAGACCCAGTACTTC.

This clonotype was detected a few times. The CDR3 DNA sequence: TGTGCCAGCAGCTTGGCCATGACAGGCCAAGTTTTAAACACTGAAGCTTTCTTT. It yields the protein CASSLAMTGQVLNTEAFF. The J gene is TRBJ1-1, the V gene TRBV5-5, with a tentative D call TRBD1 (6 bases). This CDR3 spans 18 amino acids. The germline CDR1 and CDR2 sequences are SGHKS and YYEKEE (reference sequence). The V gene lost 0 bases and the J gene lost 2 bases, with 20 bases spanning the gap.

This clonotype has only a few counts. The chain links TRBV6-6 to TRBJ2-4; D not certain. The CDR3 loop spans 13 amino acids. Per the germline V gene, CDR1 is MNHNY and CDR2 is SVGAGI (reference sequence). V dropped 5 bases and J dropped 6 bases, with 11 bases sitting between them. The CDR3 region is CASSPPTGNIQYF. As DNA, the CDR3 is TGTGCCAGCAGTCCGCCAACGGGAAACATTCAGTACTTC.

In its sample, this clonotype was seen a few times. A much more abundant neighbour one base away suggests this may be a read error. The chain joins TRBV29-1 to TRBJ2-2; a weak D match, TRBD2 (5 bases). The CDR3 is made up of 12 amino acids. Germline V gene sequence: CDR1 SQVTM, CDR2 ANQGSEA. V lost 1 base and J 5 bases, leaving 5 bases between the germline ends. The CDR3 is CSVEGETGELFF. In DNA, the CDR3 is TGCAGCGTTGAAGGGGAGACCGGGGAGCTGTTTTTT.

The CDR3 coding sequence is TGTGCCAGCAGCTTAAGTACGGGAGCAGGTGAGCAGTACTTC. Its translation: CASSLSTGAGEQYF. The gene calls are TRBV7-8 and TRBJ2-7; D perhaps matches TRBD2 (6 bases). Germline V CDR1 and CDR2: SGHVS, FQNEAQ. CDR3 length equals 14 residues. V gave up 2 bases and J gave up 7 bases, with 15 bases separating them.

V and J are TRBV6-1 and TRBJ2-3, with 8 bases identical to TRBD2. CDR1 MNHNS and CDR2 SASEGT come from the germline V gene. V shed 5 bases and J 4 bases; nucleotides not matched to a gene: 8. The length of the CDR3 is 15 residues. The CDR3 reads CASSPYRGGSDTQYF. CDR3 nucleotide sequence: TGTGCCAGCAGTCCCTATCGGGGGGGGTCAGATACGCAGTATTTT.